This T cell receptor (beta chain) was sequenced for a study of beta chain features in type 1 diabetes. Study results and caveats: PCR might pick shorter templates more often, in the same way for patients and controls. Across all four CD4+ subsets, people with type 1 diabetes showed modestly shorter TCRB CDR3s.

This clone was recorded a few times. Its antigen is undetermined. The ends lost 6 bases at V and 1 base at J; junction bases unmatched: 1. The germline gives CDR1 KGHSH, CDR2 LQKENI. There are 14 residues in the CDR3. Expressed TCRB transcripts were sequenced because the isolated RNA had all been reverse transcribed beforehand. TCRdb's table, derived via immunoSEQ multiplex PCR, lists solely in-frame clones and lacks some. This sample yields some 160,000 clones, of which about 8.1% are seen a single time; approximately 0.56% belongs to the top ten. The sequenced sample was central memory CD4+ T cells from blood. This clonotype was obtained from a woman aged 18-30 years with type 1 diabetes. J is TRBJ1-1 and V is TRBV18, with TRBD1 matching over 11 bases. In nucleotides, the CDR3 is TGTGCCAGCTCGGGACAGGGGGAGAACACTGAAGCTTTCTTT. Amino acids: CASSGQGENTEAFF. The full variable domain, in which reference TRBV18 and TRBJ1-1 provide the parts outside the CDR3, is NAGVMQNPRHLVRRRGQEARLRCSPMKGHSHVYWYRQLPEEGLKFMVYLQKENIIDESGMPKERFSAEFPKEGPSILRIQQVVRGDSAAYFCASSGQGENTEAFFGQGTRLTVV.